This T cell receptor beta chain was profiled in a study of blood T cell repertoires in COVID-19. Study details: From T cells, B-cell-depleted T cells, or PBMCs came the material, which was cDNA or gDNA.

Trimming left V 5 bases short and J 12 bases short, with 22 bases between. Germline V gene lookup returns CDR1 MDHEN and CDR2 SYDVKM. The CDR3 runs 14 residues. Study processing details: Researchers report that nucleated cell counts were estimated from reference gene primer amplification. Some clones are missing from TCRdb's copy, which holds only in-frame ones; the method was immunoSEQ multiplex PCR. For V, J and clone size, that table is used; D and trimming come from the DNA. The data show roughly 160,000 clones, around 84% seen once. The chain employs TRBV28 and TRBJ1-1; the D gene is possibly TRBD1 (5 bases). Input material: peripheral blood. The clonotype originates from a man aged 40-49 years with acute or convalescent COVID-19. CDR3 bases: TGTGCCAGCAGTACTCCCGACCTCTCCCGGGGGACTTTCTTT. Residues: CASSTPDLSRGTFF.